The entry that follows covers one T cell receptor beta chain sequence. Germline V gives CDR1 LNHDA, CDR2 SQIVND (reference sequence). V lost 5 bases, J lost 6 bases, and 18 bases stayed unmatched. This CDR3 has 17 residues. This table comes from immunoSEQ multiplex PCR, and its TCRdb copy is limited to in-frame clones, with some not included. This table has around 170,000 clones, more than 90% appearing once. These data belong to a study of control samples from healthy donors and cancer patients. The J gene is TRBJ1-2, the V gene TRBV19, with TRBD1 identical over 7 bases. This sequence originates from a man aged 30 to 45 in good health. The sample comprised blood. For the CDR3, the DNA is TGTGCCAGTAGTGGGGCTCGGTCGGGACAGCGCCCGGATGGCTACACCTTC. It specifies CASSGARSGQRPDGYTF.